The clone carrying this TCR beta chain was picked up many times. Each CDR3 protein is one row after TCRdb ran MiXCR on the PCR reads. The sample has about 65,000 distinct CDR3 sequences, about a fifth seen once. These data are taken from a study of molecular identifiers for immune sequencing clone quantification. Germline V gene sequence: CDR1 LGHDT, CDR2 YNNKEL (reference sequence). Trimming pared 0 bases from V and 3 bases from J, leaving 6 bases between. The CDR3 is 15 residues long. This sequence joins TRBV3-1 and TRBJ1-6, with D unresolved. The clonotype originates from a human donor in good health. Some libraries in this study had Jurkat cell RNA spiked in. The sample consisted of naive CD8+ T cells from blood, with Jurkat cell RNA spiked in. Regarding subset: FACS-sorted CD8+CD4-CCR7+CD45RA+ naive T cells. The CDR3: CASSQESDYNSPLHF. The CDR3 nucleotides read TGTGCCAGCAGCCAAGAGTCGGACTATAATTCACCCCTCCACTTT.